The 16 T cell receptor beta chains below all came from one sample that was sequenced in a study of shared clonotypes between healthy human individuals. Sequencing was performed with immunoSEQ multiplex PCR; in TCRdb, only in-frame clones are kept and a portion is missing. The repertoire has over 850,000 clones, around 78% of them found once; the top ten carry 0.4% to 0.55%. Source material: memory CD4+ T cells from PBMCs. As for subset: CD45RA-negative fraction. The receptors stem from a man aged 18-30 years in good health. Some clones in this sample may be carry-over from other donors' samples.

The chain joins TRBV27 to TRBJ1-2, with D hard to call. Trimming stripped 0 bases from V and 6 bases from J, with 26 bases between. The CDR3 loop spans 19 amino acids. Germline V gene sequence: CDR1 MNHEY, CDR2 SMNVEV (reference sequence). The CDR3 nucleotides are TGTGCCAGCAGTTTATCCAAACATGGACCCAGGAGGGAGGGAAATGGCTACACCTTC. Residues: CASSLSKHGPRREGNGYTF.

The chain combines TRBV9 with TRBJ2-1; tentative D call: TRBD1 (6 bases). CDR3 length: 16 amino acids. Germline CDR1 and CDR2: SGDLS and YYNGEE. V was clipped by 1 base and J by 4 bases, with 15 bases between them. The CDR3 is CASSVNSGQSYNEQFF. In DNA, the CDR3 is TGTGCCAGCAGCGTAAACTCAGGACAGTCGTACAATGAGCAGTTCTTC.

The chain employs TRBV7-9 and TRBJ2-7; 13 bases agree with TRBD2. V lost 3 bases to trimming and J lost 1 base; unmatched junction nucleotides: 6. Germline CDR1 is SEHNR and CDR2 is FQNEAQ (reference sequence). The CDR3 covers 17 residues. CDR3 in amino acids: CASSLPGLAGASYEQYF. CDR3 nucleotide sequence: TGTGCCAGCAGCTTGCCCGGACTAGCGGGAGCTTCCTACGAGCAGTACTTC.

The CDR3 DNA is TGTGCCAGCAGCTTTGGAACGGTCGAGCAGTACTTC. Its translation: CASSFGTVEQYF. The rearrangement joins TRBV5-6 to TRBJ2-7; D gene unclear. The length of the CDR3 is 12 residues. In germline, CDR1 is SGHDT, CDR2 YYEEEE. V was shortened by 2 bases and J by 6 bases, with 9 bases between the two germline ends.

The chain combines TRBV5-4 with TRBJ2-1, with D perhaps assigned TRBD1 or TRBD2 (7 bases each). The V gene's germline CDR1 is SGHNT and CDR2 YYREEE (reference sequence). The CDR3 has 17 residues. V lost 0 bases and J 0 bases, leaving 13 bases between the germline ends. In DNA, the CDR3 is TGTGCCAGCAGCTTGGGGGGAGGGGGCAGCTCCTACAATGAGCAGTTCTTC. Protein product: CASSLGGGGSSYNEQFF.

DNA of the CDR3: TGTGCCAGCAGTTACAAGCCAGATAGCAATCAGCCCCAGCATTTT. This gives the protein CASSYKPDSNQPQHF. The V and J genes are TRBV6-5 and TRBJ1-5; no definite D call. The germline V gene has CDR1 MNHEY and CDR2 SVGAGI. V was pared by 2 bases and J by 0 bases, with 8 bases between. This CDR3 region has 15 residues.

The rearrangement links TRBV19 to TRBJ1-2; D remains unclear. The CDR3 spans 13 residues. V was trimmed by 1 base and J by 7 bases, leaving 10 bases between them. Germline CDR1 reads LNHDA; CDR2 reads SQIVND (reference sequence). CDR3 loop: CASSIASHVGYTF. CDR3 coding DNA: TGTGCCAGTAGTATAGCATCCCACGTTGGCTACACCTTC. The full variable domain, rest sourced from reference TRBV19 and TRBJ1-2, is DGGITQSPKYLFRKEGQNVTLSCEQNLNHDAMYWYRQDPGQGLRLIYYSQIVNDFQKGDIAEGYSVSREKKESFPLTVTSAQKNPTAFYLCASSIASHVGYTFGSGTRLTVV.

The chain employs TRBV30 and TRBJ1-4; D may be TRBD1 (6 bases). Germline V gene data show CDR1 as GTSNPN and CDR2 as SVGIG (reference sequence). Trimming pared 2 bases from V and 7 bases from J, leaving 17 bases between. The CDR3 extends over 15 amino acids. This chain's CDR3 is CAWSFPQGRGEKLFF. Here the CDR3 DNA reads TGTGCCTGGAGTTTTCCACAGGGAAGGGGTGAAAAACTGTTTTTT.

This chain's CDR3 is CASSLERLTGELFF. CDR3 nucleotides: TGTGCCAGCAGCTTAGAGCGGCTAACCGGGGAGCTGTTTTTT. V usage is TRBV7-3 and J usage is TRBJ2-2; tentative D call: TRBD2 (5 bases). The CDR3 consists of 14 residues. Germline CDR1 SGHTA, CDR2 FQGTGA. The V end lost 2 bases, the J end lost 5 bases, and 9 bases lay between the germline ends.

The chain carries TRBV28 and TRBJ2-6; TRBD1 matches at 8 bases. V dropped 6 bases and J dropped 2; count of bases not matched to a gene: 9. The CDR3 loop spans 17 amino acids. Germline V lookup: CDR1 MDHEN, CDR2 SYDVKM. The CDR3 region has the DNA TGTGCCAGCAGCCTTAGTACAGGGGGACCTGGGGCCAACGTCCTGACTTTC. Translating it yields CASSLSTGGPGANVLTF.

J is TRBJ2-3 and V is TRBV14, with 12 positions matching TRBD2. CDR1 SGHDN and CDR2 FVKESK come from the germline V gene. The ends lost 5 bases at V and 3 bases at J; junction bases unmatched: 9. This CDR3 has 17 amino acids. CDR3 sequence: CASSYLYGTSGTDTQYF. In DNA, the CDR3 is TGTGCCAGCAGCTATCTCTACGGGACTAGCGGGACAGATACGCAGTATTTT. The whole variable domain, filled in from reference TRBV14 and TRBJ2-3, reads EAGVTQFPSHSVIEKGQTVTLRCDPISGHDNLYWYRRVMGKEIKFLLHFVKESKQDESGMPNNRFLAERTGGTYSTLKVQPAELEDSGVYFCASSYLYGTSGTDTQYFGPGTRLTVL.

At least ten counts were recorded for this clone. CDR3 region: CAWSAGRTSTQYF. The CDR3 DNA follows: TGTGCCTGGAGTGCCGGGAGGACCAGCACGCAGTATTTT. The rearrangement joins TRBV30 to TRBJ2-3; 7 nucleotides line up with TRBD2. Germline values: CDR1 GTSNPN, CDR2 SVGIG (reference sequence). The CDR3 runs to 13 residues. Unmatched junction bases numbered 7, after V lost 1 base and J lost 9 bases.

The gene calls are TRBV5-1 and TRBJ1-1, with D possibly TRBD1 on 6 matching bases. The V gene lost 2 bases and the J gene lost 3 bases, with 14 bases spanning the gap. The CDR3 loop spans 15 amino acids. Germline-derived CDR1 and CDR2 are SGHRS and YFSETQ. Written as DNA, the CDR3 is TGCGCCAGCAGCTTCACAGGGCCCCCGGACACTGAAGCTTTCTTT. Encoded protein: CASSFTGPPDTEAFF.

This clone came up a few times. CDR3 DNA: TGTGCCAGCAGCTCCCCCGGACTAGCGGGACCACAGGAGCAGTTCTTC. Protein product: CASSSPGLAGPQEQFF. V is TRBV7-3 and J is TRBJ2-1; 12 nucleotides agree with TRBD2. The CDR3 contains 16 residues. V was pared by 4 bases and J by 10 bases, with 11 bases of the junction left unmatched. Per the germline V gene, CDR1 is SGHTA and CDR2 is FQGTGA.

This clone was seen more than once but under ten times. The rearrangement links TRBV19 to TRBJ1-1, with D perhaps TRBD1 (5 bases). The V and J ends lost 5 bases and 3 bases respectively, with 16 bases between them. This CDR3 is 15 amino acids long. Per the germline V gene, CDR1 is LNHDA and CDR2 is SQIVND (reference sequence). In DNA form, the CDR3 reads TGTGCCAGTAGTGAGCAGGGCCTCGGGGACACTGAAGCTTTCTTT. It specifies CASSEQGLGDTEAFF.

The gene calls are TRBV4-3 and TRBJ2-1; D is possibly TRBD1 (6 bases). Germline CDR1 LGHNA, CDR2 YSLEER. V lost 4 bases and J lost 6, with 19 bases in between. The CDR3 is made up of 16 amino acids. CDR3 nucleotide sequence: TGCGCCAGCAGCCGAGGCCTAAATTCCAGGGGCAATGAGCAGTTCTTC. Amino acid sequence: CASSRGLNSRGNEQFF.